This TCR beta chain was documented in a study of T cell responses to AZD1222 COVID-19 vaccine. J gave up 2 bases and V 7 bases, and 4 bases lay outside the gene matches. CDR3 size: 13 residues. CDR1 SQVTM and CDR2 ANQGSEA come from the germline V gene. Study-level findings and limits: Spike-specific TCR breadth rose after two AZD1222 doses, and depth rose as well. Repertoire sampling happened only post peak T cell response.

Of note for this clone: The antigen is not known.

Measured with immunoSEQ multiplex PCR; TCRdb has only the in-frame clones, and not every one. Counted here are 65,000 to 100,000 clones, over 75% occurring once; the ten biggest clones make up less than 25%. The TCR originated in an adult in good health. Specimen: peripheral blood, collected on day 0 of AZD1222 vaccination. The rearrangement links TRBV29-1 to TRBJ1-2; 10 positions agree with TRBD1. The CDR3 sequence is CSADRGHNYGYTF. CDR3 in DNA: TGCAGCGCTGACAGGGGGCACAACTATGGCTACACCTTC.